The TCR beta chain described here comes from a study of CD8 T cells in Susac syndrome. RNA amounts of roughly 0.5 to 1 ug underwent reverse transcription with random hexamers. TCRdb analysed the immunoSEQ multiplex PCR reads with MiXCR anew, one entry per CDR3 protein. Of about 250,000 distinct CDR3 sequences detected, 90% to 95% appear once; the ten largest clones hold 0.055% to 0.075%. V dropped 1 base and J dropped 15; count of bases not matched to a gene: 7. The CDR3 is 13 residues long. The germline CDR1 and CDR2 sequences are LGHDT and YNNKEL (reference sequence). Sequencing input: CD4+ T cells from PBMCs. The clonotype was recovered from a human donor with multiple sclerosis. V gene TRBV3-1 combines with J gene TRBJ2-1; 9 bases align to TRBD1. This CDR3 is CASSQAGGQGPFF. In DNA, the CDR3 is TGTGCCAGCAGCCAAGCGGGGGGACAGGGACCGTTCTTC.